Below, 17 T cell receptor beta chains from the same sample are listed, as sequenced in a study of T cell repertoires in cytomegalovirus infection. For these TCRs, the target antigens are not known. TCRdb used MiXCR to reprocess the reads, holding one entry per CDR3 protein. The repertoire consists of roughly 570,000 distinct CDR3 sequences, with roughly 42% occurring once and the leading ten covering 48%. The specimen comprised cultured PBMCs, sampled from culture after CMV antigen stimulation. The receptors stem from a human donor in good health (CMV status not recorded). Some clones in this sample may be carry-over from other donors' samples.

This clonotype was observed a handful of times. The rearrangement uses TRBV7-2 and TRBJ2-2; 9 bases line up with TRBD1. After removal of 5 bases from V and 4 bases from J, the junction contained 11 bases not matched to a gene. The CDR3 loop spans 17 amino acids. CDR1 SGHTA and CDR2 FQGNSA come from the germline V gene. This CDR3 reads CASSRDREFVSTGELFF. The CDR3 DNA is TGTGCCAGCAGCCGGGACAGGGAGTTTGTCTCCACCGGGGAGCTGTTTTTT. Full variable domain (remainder filled in from reference TRBV7-2 and TRBJ2-2): GAGVSQSPSNKVTEKGKDVELRCDPISGHTALYWYRQSLGQGLEFLIYFQGNSAPDKSGLPSDRFSAERTGGSVSTLTIQRTQQEDSAVYLCASSRDREFVSTGELFFGEGSRLTVL.

CDR3 DNA sequence: TGTGCCAGCAGCCGCCTGGGGGCTGGAGAGACCCAGTACTTC. Amino acid sequence: CASSRLGAGETQYF. The chain links TRBV7-8 to TRBJ2-5; possible D gene TRBD1, 6 bases. The CDR3 spans 14 residues. The V and J ends lost 5 bases and 4 bases respectively, with 14 bases between them. Germline lookup yields CDR1 SGHVS and CDR2 FQNEAQ.

This clonotype was counted a few times. This chain joins TRBV12-3 or TRBV12-4 and TRBJ2-1; 8 bases are a match to TRBD1. The CDR3 extends over 17 amino acids. J gave up 8 bases and V 5 bases, and 17 bases lay outside the gene matches. The CDR3 DNA sequence: TGTGCCAGCAGTCAGACCTTCGACAGGGGTTTGAGAGATGAGCAGTTCTTC. This gives the protein CASSQTFDRGLRDEQFF.

This clonotype occurred once. V is TRBV6-6 and J is TRBJ2-7; a weak D match, TRBD2 (6 bases). Germline CDR1 MNHNY, CDR2 SVGAGI (reference sequence). V was cut by 5 bases and J by 0 bases, with 14 bases left in between. The CDR3 is made up of 15 amino acids. The CDR3 bases are TGTGCCAGCAGTACCGGGACTGGCTTCTCCTACGAGCAGTACTTC. Protein: CASSTGTGFSYEQYF.

V usage is TRBV7-2 and J usage is TRBJ1-1; TRBD1 agrees at 8 bases. The length of the CDR3 is 15 residues. Looked up from germline, CDR1 is SGHTA and CDR2 is FQGNSA. V lost 5 bases, J lost 1 base, and 6 bases stayed unmatched. The CDR3 nucleotides are TGTGCCAGCAGCCGAGGAGGGACAGGGAACACTGAAGCTTTCTTT. This translates into CASSRGGTGNTEAFF.

This clonotype was counted only a few times. The genes are TRBV7-2 and TRBJ2-7, with 10 bases fitting TRBD2. V lost 5 bases, J lost 3 bases, and 7 bases stayed unmatched. The CDR3 totals 15 residues. Germline loops: CDR1 SGHTA, CDR2 FQGNSA. Written as DNA, the CDR3 is TGTGCCAGCAGCCGGGCTAGCGGGAGTCTCTACGAGCAGTACTTC. Amino acid sequence: CASSRASGSLYEQYF. Full variable domain (missing parts from reference TRBV7-2 and TRBJ2-7): GAGVSQSPSNKVTEKGKDVELRCDPISGHTALYWYRQSLGQGLEFLIYFQGNSAPDKSGLPSDRFSAERTGGSVSTLTIQRTQQEDSAVYLCASSRASGSLYEQYFGPGTRLTVT.

To note about this clonotype: One end of the junction fails to match germline, which may point to a read error. The V call is TRBV7-1, the J call TRBJ2-7, with D possibly being TRBD1 (6 bases). TRBV7-1 is assigned to the ORF class and has an uncertain function. CDR3 length equals 14 residues. The CDR3 loop reads CASSEDSRIGEPYF. The CDR3 region has the DNA TGTGCCAGCAGTGAGGACAGTCGAATCGGCGAGCCGTACTTC.

This clonotype was seen only a few times. CDR3 coding DNA: TGTGCCATCAGTCTCCCGGCGGGGGTCGGGACGCAGTATTTT. Translated: CAISLPAGVGTQYF. The V gene is TRBV10-3, the J gene TRBJ2-3; TRBD2 aligns across 7 bases. Trimming took 5 bases from V and 9 from J; bases not matched to a gene: 11. There are 14 residues in the CDR3. Germline V gene lookup returns CDR1 ENHRY and CDR2 SYGVKD.

The chain combines TRBV12-3 or TRBV12-4 with TRBJ1-3; D is unclear. This CDR3 region has 12 residues. The V gene lost 3 bases and the J gene lost 5 bases, with 5 bases spanning the gap. The CDR3 protein is CASSFARNTIYF. The CDR3 bases are TGTGCCAGCAGTTTTGCCCGAAACACCATATATTTT.

The chain couples TRBV19 to TRBJ1-5, with 8 positions matching TRBD1. CDR3 length: 16 amino acids. The V gene end was trimmed by 4 bases and the J gene end by 7 bases; junction bases not matched to a gene: 12. The germline gives CDR1 LNHDA, CDR2 SQIVND (reference sequence). The CDR3 loop is CASSNPGQGGVQPQHF. CDR3 in DNA: TGTGCCAGTAGTAACCCCGGACAGGGAGGCGTCCAGCCCCAGCATTTT.

The chain carries TRBV7-2 and TRBJ2-2; D is ambiguous. V dropped 0 bases and J dropped 2 bases, with 13 bases sitting between them. Germline assignment: CDR1 SGHTA and CDR2 FQGNSA. The CDR3 spans 17 residues. The CDR3 coding sequence is TGTGCCAGCAGCTTAGCGGTCGTACTACTTAACACCGGGGAGCTGTTTTTT. The encoded protein is CASSLAVVLLNTGELFF.

The V call is TRBV9, the J call TRBJ1-1; D unclear. Between the trimmed V and J ends, which lost 3 bases and 0 bases, there was a span of 9 bases. Germline V gene sequence: CDR1 SGDLS, CDR2 YYNGEE. This CDR3 is 14 amino acids long. The CDR3 coding sequence is TGTGCCAGCAGCGGAAGGAAAATGAACACTGAAGCTTTCTTT. Encoded protein: CASSGRKMNTEAFF.

This clonotype was seen a few times. The V call is TRBV4-1, the J call TRBJ1-1; possible D gene TRBD1, 5 bases. Germline assignment: CDR1 MGHRA and CDR2 YSYEKL. Trimming left V 4 bases short and J 1 base short, with 13 bases between. This CDR3 spans 15 amino acids. The CDR3 spells CASSLWGGTNTEAFF. CDR3 nucleotide sequence: TGCGCCAGCAGCCTGTGGGGCGGAACGAACACTGAAGCTTTCTTT.

The V gene is TRBV29-1, the J gene TRBJ2-7, with D possibly being TRBD1 or TRBD2 (5 bases each). Trimming removed 3 bases from V and 3 bases from J, with 21 bases in between. CDR3 size: 16 residues. The germline CDR1 and CDR2 sequences are SQVTM and ANQGSEA. The CDR3 reads CSVEGRVRGTRYEQYF. The CDR3 coding sequence is TGCAGCGTTGAGGGGCGAGTGAGAGGGACCCGCTACGAGCAGTACTTC.

The chain joins TRBV6-2 or TRBV6-3 to TRBJ2-1, with D unresolved. CDR3 length: 14 amino acids. Germline CDR1 is MNHEY and CDR2 is SVGEGT. V was cut by 11 bases and J by 2 bases, with 16 bases left in between. The CDR3 DNA reads TGTGCCTCGAGGCGGATCCTCCCCTACAATGAGCAGTTCTTC. Its protein product is CASRRILPYNEQFF.

There are a few counts of this clonotype. The gene calls are TRBV2 and TRBJ2-3; tentative D call: TRBD2 (6 bases). Trimming took 4 bases from V and 1 from J, leaving 12 bases between them. Germline V lookup: CDR1 SNHLY, CDR2 FYNNEI. This CDR3 has 15 amino acids. The CDR3 loop is CASSARGGGTDTQYF. The CDR3 DNA follows: TGTGCCAGCAGTGCCCGAGGCGGGGGCACAGATACGCAGTATTTT.

The J gene is TRBJ2-6, the V gene TRBV2; 9 bases fit TRBD1. The germline V gene encodes CDR1 SNHLY and CDR2 FYNNEI. The CDR3 contains 15 residues. J was trimmed by 2 bases and V by 11 bases; bases with no gene match: 7. CDR3 in amino acids: CAREQGAAGANVLTF. Written as DNA, the CDR3 is TGTGCCCGTGAACAGGGGGCAGCTGGGGCCAACGTCCTGACTTTC.